The T cell receptor beta chain described here comes from a study of radiotherapy plus CTLA-4 blockade in lung cancer. Study as a whole: Overall, roughly 17% of patients showed an objective response, while about 31% attained disease control.

The trim removed 3 bases at V and 6 bases at J, leaving 7 bases unmatched. The CDR3 has 15 residues. CDR1 is LNHDA and CDR2 is SQIVND in the germline V gene (reference sequence). Clones were sequenced by immunoSEQ multiplex PCR, and TCRdb holds only the in-frame ones, with some missing. This table holds about 95,000 clones, approximately 78% found once. General study results and limits: TCR clones from tumors expanded in blood after radiotherapy plus ipilimumab. Response was reportedly best predicted by early blood T cell clone dynamics, with interferon-beta.

Those patients who had chemo-refractory metastatic non-small-cell lung cancer were given focal radiation along with CTLA-4 blockade through ipilimumab. This clone was seen a single time. Its antigen is undetermined. This rearrangement joins TRBV19 to TRBJ2-2; 7 positions match TRBD2. This receptor was identified in a human donor with non-small cell lung cancer who had a partial response to radiotherapy plus ipilimumab. This specimen consisted of peripheral blood, obtained from a patient treated with radiotherapy plus ipilimumab. CDR3 sequence (DNA): TGTGCCAGTAGTATGGGACTACGGTTCTCCGGGGAGCTGTTTTTT. Residues: CASSMGLRFSGELFF.